This T cell receptor (beta chain) was captured in a study of blood T cell repertoires in COVID-19. In the study overall: Samples came from the United States, Italy and Spain, spanning acute and convalescent COVID-19.

Original methodology: Estimated nucleated cell counts came from reference gene primer amplification. Data came from immunoSEQ multiplex PCR; TCRdb stores just in-frame clones and leaves some out. The DNA gave D and trimming, while V, J and clone size come from that table. The sample records around 56,000 clones, about 70% being singletons. This clone appeared once. The source is an older woman with acute or convalescent COVID-19. The sequenced material came from peripheral blood.

CDR3 in amino acids: CSVRLAGGGEQFF. The DNA for the CDR3 is TGCAGCGTTAGGCTAGCGGGGGGAGGGGAGCAGTTCTTC. The rearrangement links TRBV29-1 to TRBJ2-1, with 11 positions matching TRBD2. V lost 5 bases to trimming and J lost 10 bases; unmatched junction nucleotides: 7. Germline V gene data show CDR1 as SQVTM and CDR2 as ANQGSEA. The CDR3 spans 13 residues.